This T cell receptor (beta chain) derives from a study of blood T cells in healthy people across ages. A second 7 to 11 cycle PCR used barcoded and J-beta primers. TCRdb analysed the 5' RACE reads with MiXCR anew, one entry per CDR3 protein. Of more than 1,400,000 distinct CDR3 sequences listed, 40% to 50% are singletons. The CDR3 sequence is 14 residues long. CDR1 and CDR2 (germline): DFQATT, SNEGSKA (reference sequence). V lost 4 bases and J 3 bases, leaving 16 bases between the germline ends. The chain has TRBV20-1 and TRBJ2-7; possibly TRBD2 for D (6 bases). Sequencing input: blood. This TCR was recovered from a young woman in good health. CDR3 nucleotide sequence: TGCAGTGCTACGGCAACGGGAGTCCTCTACGAGCAGTACTTC. It encodes CSATATGVLYEQYF.